A selection of T cell receptor beta chains follows, all from one sample in a study of blood T cells in healthy people across ages. Using its own MiXCR run on the 5' RACE reads, TCRdb lists one record per CDR3 protein. The repertoire holds about 2 million distinct CDR3 sequences, with 40% to 55% as singletons. Sequences were obtained from blood. The receptor set was obtained from a woman between 40 and 55 years old in good health. CDR3s include the opening cysteine and the closing phenylalanine or tryptophan. The D gene is left open where the match is weak. Clone size, where shown, is once, few, many, or a class for clones that have expanded.

CDR3 protein: CASSQFPGSRETQYF
CDR3 DNA: TGTGCCAGCAGTCAATTTCCGGGATCCAGAGAGACCCAGTACTTC
V gene: TRBV27
clone size: NA
D gene: NA
J gene: TRBJ2-5

CDR3 protein: CASSLDQPGETQYF
CDR3 DNA: TGTGCCAGCAGCTTAGATCAACCAGGAGAGACCCAGTACTTC
V gene: TRBV7-2
clone size: NA
D gene: NA
J gene: TRBJ2-5

CDR3 protein: CSVGSPTGTNYGYTF
CDR3 DNA: TGCAGCGTTGGGTCCCCCACAGGGACTAACTATGGCTACACCTTC
V gene: TRBV29-1
clone size: NA
D gene: NA
J gene: TRBJ1-2

CDR3 protein: CASSPGTDLNSPLHF
CDR3 DNA: TGCGCCAGCAGCCCGGGGACGGACCTCAATTCACCCCTCCACTTT
V gene: TRBV4-3
clone size: NA
D gene: NA
J gene: TRBJ1-6

CDR3 protein: CASSLGGSGFLEQFF
CDR3 DNA: TGTGCCAGCAGTTTAGGGGGGTCGGGGTTTCTTGAGCAGTTCTTC
V gene: TRBV28
clone size: NA
D gene: NA
J gene: TRBJ2-1

CDR3 protein: CASSPLEVVETQYF
CDR3 DNA: TGTGCCAGCTCACCCCTAGAAGTCGTGGAGACCCAGTACTTC
V gene: TRBV18
clone size: few
D gene: NA
J gene: TRBJ2-5

CDR3 protein: CASSFRQGASGSYNSPLHF
CDR3 DNA: TGTGCCAGCAGCTTCAGACAGGGGGCGAGCGGGTCATATAATTCACCCCTCCACTTT
V gene: TRBV7-2
clone size: NA
D gene: TRBD1
J gene: TRBJ1-6

CDR3 protein: CAASGSWDTEAFF
CDR3 DNA: TGTGCGGCGTCTGGGAGTTGGGACACTGAAGCTTTCTTT
V gene: TRBV6-5
clone size: once
D gene: NA
J gene: TRBJ1-1

CDR3 protein: CASRVDRGTHTSYEQYF
CDR3 DNA: TGTGCCAGCAGGGTGGACAGGGGTACTCATACTTCCTACGAGCAGTACTTC
V gene: TRBV25-1
clone size: NA
D gene: TRBD1
J gene: TRBJ2-7

CDR3 protein: CASKYGSGQGAYNEQFF
CDR3 DNA: TGTGCCAGTAAATATGGTTCGGGACAGGGGGCCTACAATGAGCAGTTCTTC
V gene: TRBV19
clone size: once
D gene: TRBD1
J gene: TRBJ2-1

CDR3 protein: CASSSNTGLETQYF
CDR3 DNA: TGTGCCAGCAGTTCAAACACAGGGTTAGAGACCCAGTACTTC
V gene: TRBV28
clone size: NA
D gene: NA
J gene: TRBJ2-5

CDR3 protein: CASSSHRDTEAFF
CDR3 DNA: TGCGCCAGCAGCTCACACAGGGACACTGAAGCTTTCTTT
V gene: TRBV5-1
clone size: NA
D gene: NA
J gene: TRBJ1-1

CDR3 protein: CASSWTGPKQYF
CDR3 DNA: TGTGCCAGCAGCTGGACAGGGCCCAAGCAGTACTTC
V gene: TRBV7-2
clone size: NA
D gene: TRBD1
J gene: TRBJ2-7

CDR3 protein: CASSQEGTSGGYTDTQYF
CDR3 DNA: TGTGCCAGCAGCCAAGAGGGGACTAGCGGGGGTTACACAGATACGCAGTATTTT
V gene: TRBV4-2
clone size: NA
D gene: TRBD2
J gene: TRBJ2-3

CDR3 protein: CASSPRTSGGKETQYF
CDR3 DNA: TGTGCCAGCAGCCCACGGACTAGCGGGGGGAAAGAGACCCAGTACTTC
V gene: TRBV7-2
clone size: many
D gene: TRBD2
J gene: TRBJ2-5

CDR3 protein: CASSPTEVSYEQYF
CDR3 DNA: TGTGCCAGCAGCCCAACAGAGGTTTCCTACGAGCAGTACTTC
V gene: TRBV7-8
clone size: NA
D gene: NA
J gene: TRBJ2-7

CDR3 protein: CASSQDLVNKNIQYF
CDR3 DNA: TGTGCCAGCAGCCAAGATCTGGTTAACAAAAACATTCAGTACTTC
V gene: TRBV14
clone size: NA
D gene: NA
J gene: TRBJ2-4

CDR3 protein: CSASSPSNYGYTF
CDR3 DNA: TGCAGTGCCTCGAGTCCCTCTAACTATGGCTACACCTTC
V gene: TRBV20-1
clone size: few
D gene: NA
J gene: TRBJ1-2